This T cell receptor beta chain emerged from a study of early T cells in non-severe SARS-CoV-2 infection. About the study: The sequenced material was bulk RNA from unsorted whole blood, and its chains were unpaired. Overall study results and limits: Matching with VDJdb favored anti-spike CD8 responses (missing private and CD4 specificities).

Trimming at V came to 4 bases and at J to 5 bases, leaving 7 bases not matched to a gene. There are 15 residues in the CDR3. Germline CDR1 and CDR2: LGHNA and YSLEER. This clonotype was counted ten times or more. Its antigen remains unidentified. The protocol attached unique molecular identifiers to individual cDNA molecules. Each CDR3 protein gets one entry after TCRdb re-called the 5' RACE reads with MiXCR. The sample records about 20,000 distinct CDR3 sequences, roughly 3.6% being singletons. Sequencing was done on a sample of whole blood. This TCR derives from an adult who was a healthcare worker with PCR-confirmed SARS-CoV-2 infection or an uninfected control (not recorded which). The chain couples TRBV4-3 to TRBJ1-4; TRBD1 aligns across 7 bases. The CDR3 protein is CASSLGTARNEKLFF. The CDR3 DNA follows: TGCGCCAGCAGCCTGGGGACAGCGCGGAATGAAAAACTGTTTTTT.